Each of the 28 T cell receptor beta chains below was sequenced from the same sample in a study of memory CD8 T cells in hepatitis C reinfection. Clones were sequenced by immunoSEQ multiplex PCR, and TCRdb holds only the in-frame ones, with some missing. The table shows just over 50,000 clones, with over 85% occurring only once. Time point specified: pre-reinfection, 55 to 20 weeks before reinfection detection. Sorted cells were sequenced directly ex vivo without any in vitro expansion. The specimen sequenced was naive CD8+ T cells sorted from blood. These TCRs come from a man aged 18 to 30 with hepatitis C virus infection.

V and J are TRBV4-1 and TRBJ2-7; TRBD2 agrees at 16 bases. CDR1 and CDR2 (germline): MGHRA, YSYEKL. CDR3 length equals 14 residues. The V gene end was trimmed by 5 bases and the J gene end by 7 bases; junction bases not matched to a gene: 2. The CDR3 spells CASSLGLAGGEQYF. In DNA form, the CDR3 reads TGCGCCAGCAGCTTGGGACTAGCGGGAGGGGAGCAGTACTTC.

This rearrangement joins TRBV30 to TRBJ2-1, with TRBD2 matching 10 bases. The CDR3 has 15 amino acids. In germline, CDR1 is GTSNPN, CDR2 SVGIG (reference sequence). Trimming at V came to 0 bases and at J to 8 bases, leaving 7 bases not matched to a gene. The CDR3 loop is CAWSVSSGGADEQFF. Here the CDR3 DNA reads TGTGCCTGGAGTGTATCCAGCGGGGGGGCAGATGAGCAGTTCTTC.

The gene calls are TRBV7-9 and TRBJ1-2; D remains ambiguous. Trimming cost V 1 base and J 0 bases, with 9 bases left between them. This CDR3 comprises 15 residues. Germline CDR1 is SEHNR and CDR2 is FQNEAQ (reference sequence). The CDR3 coding sequence is TGTGCCAGCAGCTTAGTCCTCGGGGCTAACTATGGCTACACCTTC. Translation: CASSLVLGANYGYTF.

The chain carries TRBV6-1 and TRBJ2-1; 7 bases agree with TRBD1. The V segment lost 8 bases and the J segment 4 bases; nucleotides outside the gene matches: 11. Germline CDR1 reads MNHNS; CDR2 reads SASEGT. This CDR3 is built from 15 residues. CDR3: CASRRDRTDYNEQFF. CDR3 sequence (DNA): TGTGCCAGCCGAAGGGACAGAACGGATTACAATGAGCAGTTCTTC.

The J gene is TRBJ2-1, the V gene TRBV28; TRBD2 agrees at 14 bases. This CDR3 comprises 16 residues. Germline assignment: CDR1 MDHEN and CDR2 SYDVKM. V gave up 5 bases and J gave up 7 bases; unmatched junction bases: 7. In DNA, the CDR3 is TGTGCCAGCAGTACGCCGGGACTAGCGGGAGAAAATGAGCAGTTCTTC. Protein sequence: CASSTPGLAGENEQFF. The entire variable domain, with the rest obtained from reference TRBV28 and TRBJ2-1, is as follows: DVKVTQSSRYLVKRTGEKVFLECVQDMDHENMFWYRQDPGLGLRLIYFSYDVKMKEKGDIPEGYSVSREKKERFSLILESASTNQTSMYLCASSTPGLAGENEQFFGPGTRLTVL.

The chain has TRBV13 and TRBJ2-7; TRBD2 matches at 13 bases. V lost 5 bases and J lost 1; bases outside the gene matches: 5. This CDR3 is 16 amino acids long. Germline lookup yields CDR1 PRHDT and CDR2 FYEKMQ (reference sequence). CDR3 sequence reads: CASSGRLAGGSYEQYF. CDR3 DNA: TGTGCCAGCAGCGGTCGACTAGCGGGAGGTTCCTACGAGCAGTACTTC.

The chain is built from TRBV7-9 and TRBJ2-7; 9 bases agree with TRBD2. Germline V gene data show CDR1 as SEHNR and CDR2 as FQNEAQ (reference sequence). J gave up 3 bases and V 5 bases, and 14 bases lay outside the gene matches. This CDR3 has 17 amino acids. The DNA for the CDR3 is TGTGCCAGCAGCCCCGTATTGGCGGGACTAGCATTCTACGAGCAGTACTTC. The encoded protein is CASSPVLAGLAFYEQYF.

The CDR3 reads CASSPTGGLLREQYF. CDR3 DNA sequence: TGTGCCAGCAGCCCGACAGGGGGATTGTTGCGCGAGCAGTACTTC. The V call is TRBV28, the J call TRBJ2-7, with 9 bases that match TRBD1. V lost 6 bases and J lost 6; bases outside the gene matches: 12. Germline V gives CDR1 MDHEN, CDR2 SYDVKM. The CDR3 length is 15 residues. The full variable domain, its missing parts supplied by reference TRBV28 and TRBJ2-7, is DVKVTQSSRYLVKRTGEKVFLECVQDMDHENMFWYRQDPGLGLRLIYFSYDVKMKEKGDIPEGYSVSREKKERFSLILESASTNQTSMYLCASSPTGGLLREQYFGPGTRLTVT.

This chain connects TRBV9 to TRBJ1-3; D is perhaps TRBD1 (6 bases). Germline V CDR1 and CDR2: SGDLS, YYNGEE. V lost 5 bases to trimming and J lost 4 bases, with 16 bases between them. This CDR3 is 15 amino acids long. The CDR3 protein is CASSHEGGSGNTIYF. CDR3 bases: TGTGCCAGCAGTCATGAGGGGGGGTCCGGAAACACCATATATTTT. Supplemented by reference TRBV9 and TRBJ1-3, the full variable domain reads DSGVTQTPKHLITATGQRVTLRCSPRSGDLSVYWYQQSLDQGLQFLIQYYNGEERAKGNILERFSAQQFPDLHSELNLSSLELGDSALYFCASSHEGGSGNTIYFGEGSWLTVV.

The chain uses TRBV29-1 and TRBJ2-5, with TRBD1 matching 8 bases. V lost 7 bases and J lost 5; bases outside the gene matches: 6. This CDR3 has 12 residues. The germline V gene encodes CDR1 SQVTM and CDR2 ANQGSEA. The CDR3 here is CSADRGGETQYF. In nucleotides, the CDR3 is TGCAGCGCCGACAGGGGCGGGGAGACCCAGTACTTC.

V gene TRBV4-1 combines with J gene TRBJ2-1; 7 positions agree with TRBD1. Trimming cost V 4 bases and J 5 bases; bases outside gene matches: 11. The CDR3 is 16 amino acids. Germline V gene sequence: CDR1 MGHRA, CDR2 YSYEKL. CDR3 sequence (DNA): TGCGCCAGCAGCCCATTCATACAAACAGGGGACAATGAGCAGTTCTTC. It encodes CASSPFIQTGDNEQFF.

This chain links TRBV5-6 with TRBJ2-1; perhaps TRBD2 as D (7 bases). In germline, CDR1 is SGHDT, CDR2 YYEEEE. The CDR3 has 14 amino acids. V lost 2 bases and J 5 bases, leaving 11 bases between the germline ends. CDR3 protein: CASSFGRGHNEQFF. The CDR3 DNA is TGTGCCAGCAGCTTTGGGCGGGGGCACAATGAGCAGTTCTTC.

This clone was seen only once. The chain couples TRBV19 to TRBJ2-1; 8 bases match TRBD2. Unmatched junction bases numbered 5, after V lost 7 bases and J lost 0 bases. This CDR3 spans 15 amino acids. Germline assignment: CDR1 LNHDA and CDR2 SQIVND (reference sequence). CDR3 DNA: TGTGCCAGTACCCTCAGCGGGAGCTCCTACAATGAGCAGTTCTTC. Protein: CASTLSGSSYNEQFF.

The chain joins TRBV9 to TRBJ2-5; D may be TRBD2 (7 bases). With 0 bases removed from V and 1 base from J, the gap between germline ends came to 10 bases. Germline V gives CDR1 SGDLS, CDR2 YYNGEE. The CDR3 length is 15 residues. The CDR3, as DNA: TGTGCCAGCAGCGTAGGGGGGGGGCCCCAAGAGACCCAGTACTTC. Its translation is CASSVGGGPQETQYF.

This clone was detected a few times. This chain links TRBV4-1 with TRBJ1-5; a possible D gene is TRBD1 (6 bases). Trimming removed 3 bases from V and 7 bases from J, with 16 bases in between. The CDR3 is 15 amino acids. Looked up from germline, CDR1 is MGHRA and CDR2 is YSYEKL. The DNA of the CDR3 is TGCGCCAGCAGCCAGGCGTTAGCTGGGGGCCAGCCCCAGCATTTT. This translates into CASSQALAGGQPQHF.

V usage is TRBV5-1 and J usage is TRBJ2-2; TRBD2 matches 14 bases. This CDR3 spans 18 amino acids. V gave up 1 base and J gave up 0 bases; unmatched junction bases: 2. Germline V CDR1 and CDR2: SGHRS, YFSETQ. The CDR3 region has the DNA TGCGCCAGCAGCTTGAGACTAGCGGGAGGGGCGAACACCGGGGAGCTGTTTTTT. Translating it yields CASSLRLAGGANTGELFF.

This chain uses TRBV7-9 with TRBJ2-5; D perhaps matches TRBD2 (6 bases). The CDR3 is made up of 13 amino acids. The V end was cut by 5 bases, the J end by 3 bases, with 10 bases between. CDR1 and CDR2 (germline): SEHNR, FQNEAQ (reference sequence). CDR3 protein: CASSPGLKETQYF. The DNA for the CDR3 is TGTGCCAGCAGCCCCGGACTAAAAGAGACCCAGTACTTC.

V usage is TRBV6-1 and J usage is TRBJ2-1, with TRBD2 matching over 14 bases. V dropped 4 bases and J dropped 5; count of bases not matched to a gene: 7. Germline V lookup: CDR1 MNHNS, CDR2 SASEGT. The CDR3 extends over 17 amino acids. CDR3 DNA: TGTGCCAGCAGTGGGGGACTAGCGGGAGTATATGACAATGAGCAGTTCTTC. It codes for CASSGGLAGVYDNEQFF.

This clone was detected only once. The chain is built from TRBV14 and TRBJ1-1, with 10 bases identical to TRBD1. CDR1 is SGHDN and CDR2 is FVKESK in the germline V gene. The CDR3 has 17 residues. With 1 base clipped from V and 1 base from J, the junction kept 6 bases outside the gene matches. The CDR3 region is CASSQAGQGWWNTEAFF. CDR3 nucleotide sequence: TGTGCCAGCAGCCAAGCGGGACAGGGGTGGTGGAACACTGAAGCTTTCTTT. The complete variable domain, with remaining parts taken from reference TRBV14 and TRBJ1-1, reads EAGVTQFPSHSVIEKGQTVTLRCDPISGHDNLYWYRRVMGKEIKFLLHFVKESKQDESGMPNNRFLAERTGGTYSTLKVQPAELEDSGVYFCASSQAGQGWWNTEAFFGQGTRLTVV.

The chain is built from TRBV7-9 and TRBJ2-1, with a tentative D call TRBD2 (7 bases). V was cut by 2 bases and J by 3 bases, with 17 bases left in between. Germline CDR1 reads SEHNR; CDR2 reads FQNEAQ (reference sequence). This CDR3 has 17 amino acids. The CDR3 region is CASSLWGEGGGYNEQFF. The CDR3 nucleotides are TGTGCCAGCAGCTTATGGGGCGAAGGGGGGGGCTACAATGAGCAGTTCTTC.

This clone has only one observation. The junction departs from germline at one end; a sequencing error may be responsible. V gene TRBV5-4 combines with J gene TRBJ1-6; tentative D call: TRBD1 (6 bases). The CDR3 totals 15 residues. The germline gives CDR1 SGHNT, CDR2 YYREEE (reference sequence). This CDR3 reads CASSPSLGGNSPLRF. As DNA, the CDR3 is TGTGCCAGCAGCCCAAGTTTAGGGGGTAATTCACCCCTCCGCTTT.

About this clone: This CDR3 is also generated by other DNA sequences in the sample. V usage is TRBV5-5 and J usage is TRBJ1-1, with D possibly matching TRBD1 (5 bases). Trimming took 0 bases from V and 5 from J, leaving 8 bases between them. Germline V gives CDR1 SGHKS, CDR2 YYEKEE (reference sequence). This CDR3 is built from 13 residues. The CDR3 nucleotides read TGTGCCAGCAGCTTGGGGGGGGGTACTGAAGCTTTCTTT. It specifies CASSLGGGTEAFF.

The chain recombines TRBV28 with TRBJ2-7, with 12 nucleotides matching TRBD2. The CDR3 spans 14 residues. J gave up 4 bases and V 5 bases, and 3 bases lay outside the gene matches. Germline V CDR1 and CDR2: MDHEN, SYDVKM. The CDR3 nucleotides are TGTGCCAGCAGTCAGGGACTAGCGGGTTACGAGCAGTACTTC. It codes for CASSQGLAGYEQYF.

The chain has TRBV11-2 and TRBJ2-3, with TRBD1 identical over 9 bases. The CDR3 extends over 19 amino acids. V lost 0 bases to trimming and J lost 2 bases; unmatched junction nucleotides: 12. Germline lookup yields CDR1 SGHAT and CDR2 FQNNGV. The CDR3 DNA follows: TGTGCCAGCAGCTTAGAGAGCGGGACAGGGTCGGCTATCACAGATACGCAGTATTTT. This sequence encodes CASSLESGTGSAITDTQYF.

The chain has TRBV19 and TRBJ1-1; perhaps TRBD1 as D (6 bases). The germline V gene encodes CDR1 LNHDA and CDR2 SQIVND (reference sequence). The CDR3 sequence is 13 residues long. V lost 5 bases to trimming and J lost 6 bases, with 13 bases between them. CDR3 amino acids: CASSLTEGAEAFF. CDR3 nucleotide sequence: TGTGCCAGTAGTCTCACCGAGGGGGCTGAAGCTTTCTTT.

The V and J genes are TRBV11-2 and TRBJ1-1; TRBD1 is a possible D gene (5 bases). CDR1 and CDR2 (germline): SGHAT, FQNNGV. The CDR3 consists of 12 residues. Trimming pared 2 bases from V and 11 bases from J, leaving 12 bases between. CDR3 region: CASSLIGGEAFF. The CDR3 DNA sequence: TGTGCCAGCAGCTTAATTGGAGGGGAGGCTTTCTTT.

This clone was seen a single time. This chain links TRBV9 with TRBJ1-6; 10 nucleotides align to TRBD1. The CDR3 consists of 15 residues. Germline-derived CDR1 and CDR2 are SGDLS and YYNGEE. Trimming cost V 4 bases and J 7 bases; bases outside gene matches: 5. This CDR3 is CASSPSGQGNSPLHF. The CDR3 DNA follows: TGTGCCAGCAGCCCCTCGGGACAGGGGAATTCACCCCTCCACTTT.

The gene calls are TRBV28 and TRBJ2-3, with a possible D match to TRBD2 (5 bases). The V gene's germline CDR1 is MDHEN and CDR2 SYDVKM. Trimming pared 3 bases from V and 5 bases from J, leaving 12 bases between. This CDR3 is 14 amino acids long. This CDR3 is CASSFTEVEDTQYF. The CDR3 DNA reads TGTGCCAGCAGTTTCACGGAGGTGGAAGATACGCAGTATTTT.